The rows below give T cell receptor beta chains drawn from one sample of a study of Ad26.COV2.S vaccination and SARS-CoV-2 variants. Profiled with immunoSEQ multiplex PCR; TCRdb holds only in-frame clones, not every one. Here the sample spans around 270,000 clones, roughly nine tenths being singletons. The specimen was peripheral blood, collected in a trial of Ad26.COV2.S vaccine versus placebo. These receptor sequences come from a person between 18 and 60 years old who received the Ad26.COV2.S COVID-19 vaccine or a placebo. Both conserved end residues are trimmed from each CDR3. Fields, in order: D gene, V gene, J gene, CDR3 protein. D genes are given only for firm matches.

.	TRBV12-3/TRBV12-4	TRBJ1-2	ASSQQSNYGYT
TRBD2	TRBV7-2	TRBJ2-3	ASSPSGLAGDTQY
TRBD2	TRBV20-1	TRBJ2-4	SASRPSGSLENIQY
TRBD1	TRBV6-6	TRBJ1-1	ASSTGQTNTEAF
.	TRBV19	TRBJ2-2	ASSDRGNTGELF
TRBD1	TRBV7-9	TRBJ1-6	ASSRTDRVENSPLH
TRBD2	TRBV27	TRBJ2-5	ASSSGLAGGPWETQY
TRBD2	TRBV9	TRBJ2-1	ASSVATSGGYNEQF
.	TRBV24-1	TRBJ1-2	ATSDYRGPRGNYGYT
.	TRBV6-2/TRBV6-3	TRBJ1-2	ASSYSEGPGGYT
TRBD1	TRBV7-9	TRBJ1-4	ASSLKAGGNEKLF
TRBD2	TRBV7-3	TRBJ2-7	ASSMTSGGTYEQY
.	TRBV13	TRBJ1-2	ASSLLNREGYGYT
.	TRBV5-6	TRBJ1-1	ASSLERVWGQNTEAF
TRBD2	TRBV19	TRBJ2-2	ASSDLGLAGGIGELF
TRBD1	TRBV19	TRBJ1-5	ASRRGQGAQPQH
.	TRBV6-1	TRBJ2-1	ASSEAGRSNEQF
.	TRBV4-3	TRBJ2-7	ASSQGSRRGYEQY
.	TRBV18	TRBJ2-5	ASSPDSRETQY
.	TRBV19	TRBJ1-5	ATGESNQPQH
.	TRBV4-1	TRBJ1-2	ASSQVTAGGYT
TRBD1	TRBV4-3	TRBJ1-1	ASSQNTGGYGEAF
.	TRBV3-1/TRBV3-2	TRBJ1-2	ASSQVIYGYT
.	TRBV6-5	TRBJ1-4	ATSRGGDEKLF
.	TRBV2	TRBJ1-2	ASTLQGPSNYGYT
TRBD1	TRBV9	TRBJ2-7	ASSVGQGRAYEQY
TRBD1	TRBV4-2	TRBJ2-5	ASSQVTGGRETQY
TRBD1	TRBV20-1	TRBJ1-2	SASTGAGGGYT
.	TRBV6-5	TRBJ1-1	ASRDSIPEAF
.	TRBV5-4	TRBJ2-3	ASSLTTLPSTDTQY
.	TRBV3-1/TRBV3-2	TRBJ2-1	ASSQGGGGSFANEQF
.	TRBV19	TRBJ1-3	ASSFRTVTGSGNTIY
.	TRBV5-4	TRBJ1-1	ASSFDGVVVHAF
.	TRBV20-1	TRBJ1-4	SASNSEKLF
TRBD2	TRBV5-1	TRBJ2-2	ASSFRLLERGVTGELF
TRBD2	TRBV15	TRBJ2-1	ATSRDGRGWQF
.	TRBV21-1	TRBJ2-6	ASSTSGEGSGANVLT
.	TRBV7-9	TRBJ1-2	ASSLVQVAGYT
TRBD1	TRBV7-9	TRBJ1-2	ASSHGDSTFYGYT
TRBD2	TRBV7-2	TRBJ2-3	ASSPRAGGLVSDTQY